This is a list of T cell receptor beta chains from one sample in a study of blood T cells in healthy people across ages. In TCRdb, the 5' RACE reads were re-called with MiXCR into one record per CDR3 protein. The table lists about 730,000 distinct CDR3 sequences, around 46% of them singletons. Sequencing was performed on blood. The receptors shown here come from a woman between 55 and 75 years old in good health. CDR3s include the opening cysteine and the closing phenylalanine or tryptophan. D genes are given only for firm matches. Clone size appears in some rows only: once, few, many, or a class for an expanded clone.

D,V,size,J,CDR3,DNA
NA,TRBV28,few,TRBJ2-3,CASNSWRTDTQYF,TGTGCCAGCAATAGTTGGCGGACAGATACGCAGTATTTT
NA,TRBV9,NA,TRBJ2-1,CASSVGSPNEQFF,TGTGCCAGCAGCGTGGGCAGCCCAAATGAGCAGTTCTTC
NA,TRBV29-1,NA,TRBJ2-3,CSVGGGIGADTQYF,TGCAGCGTTGGGGGTGGCATTGGGGCAGATACGCAGTATTTT
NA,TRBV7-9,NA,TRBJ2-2,CASRSQGALDTGELFF,TGTGCCAGCAGATCACAGGGAGCGTTGGACACCGGGGAGCTGTTTTTT
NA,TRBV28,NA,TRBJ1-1,CASSLAVRGAAFF,TGTGCCAGCAGTTTGGCTGTTAGGGGGGCCGCTTTCTTT
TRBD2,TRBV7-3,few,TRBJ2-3,CASGEASGSTDTQYF,TGTGCCAGCGGAGAAGCTAGCGGGAGTACAGATACGCAGTATTTT
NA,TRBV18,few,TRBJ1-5,CASSPSLAEVDQPQHF,TGTGCCAGCTCACCATCACTGGCCGAGGTAGATCAGCCCCAGCATTTT
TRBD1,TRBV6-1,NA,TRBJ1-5,CASSIKTGDGQPQHF,TGTGCCAGCAGTATAAAGACAGGGGACGGGCAGCCCCAGCATTTT
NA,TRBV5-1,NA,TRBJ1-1,CASSFQTGGTEAFF,TGCGCCAGCAGCTTCCAGACTGGGGGTACTGAAGCTTTCTTT
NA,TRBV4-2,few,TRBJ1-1,CASSQKAIQAQGGGTEAFF,TGTGCCAGCAGCCAAAAAGCGATTCAGGCACAGGGTGGGGGCACTGAAGCTTTCTTT
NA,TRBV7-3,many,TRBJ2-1,CASSTGTGGPYNEQFF,TGTGCCAGCAGCACAGGGACCGGGGGGCCCTACAATGAGCAGTTCTTC
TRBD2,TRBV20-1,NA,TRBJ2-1,CSAIAGLGNEQFF,TGCAGTGCCATAGCGGGTCTGGGAAATGAGCAGTTCTTC
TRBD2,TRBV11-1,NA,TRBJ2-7,CASSLHGVGGNEQYF,TGTGCCAGCAGCTTGCACGGGGTCGGGGGGAACGAGCAGTACTTC
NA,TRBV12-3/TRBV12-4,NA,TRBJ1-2,CASSFRIYGYTF,TGTGCCAGCAGTTTTAGAATCTATGGCTACACCTTC
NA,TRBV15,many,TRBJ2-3,CATRSRDTQYF,TGTGCCACCAGGTCCCGGGATACGCAGTATTTT
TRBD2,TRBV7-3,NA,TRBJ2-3,CASGPGGDTQYF,TGTGCCAGCGGCCCGGGGGGGGATACGCAGTATTTT
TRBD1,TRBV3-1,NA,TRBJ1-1,CASSQTGESEAFF,TGTGCCAGCAGCCAGACAGGGGAATCTGAAGCTTTCTTT
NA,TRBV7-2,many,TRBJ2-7,CASSLARSYEQYF,TGTGCCAGCAGCTTGGCTCGGTCCTACGAGCAGTACTTC
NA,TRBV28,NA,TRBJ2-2,CASTPAGTPGSGELFF,TGTGCCAGCACCCCAGCAGGGACTCCCGGGTCCGGGGAGCTGTTTTTT
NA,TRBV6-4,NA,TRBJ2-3,CASSRRETGTQYF,TGTGCCAGCAGTCGGCGGGAAACGGGTACGCAGTATTTT
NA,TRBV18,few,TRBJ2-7,CASSPNDNSYEQYF,TGTGCCAGCTCACCAAATGACAACTCCTACGAGCAGTACTTC
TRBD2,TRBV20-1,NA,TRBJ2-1,CSARDRRGAGNEQFF,TGCAGTGCTAGAGATAGGCGGGGGGCCGGCAATGAGCAGTTCTTC
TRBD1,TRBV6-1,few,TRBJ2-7,CASRPGQGRPEPYEQYF,TGTGCCAGCAGGCCGGGACAGGGTCGGCCTGAGCCCTACGAGCAGTACTTC
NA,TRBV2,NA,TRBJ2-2,CASSEGLGELFF,TGTGCCAGCAGTGAGGGTCTGGGGGAGCTGTTTTTT
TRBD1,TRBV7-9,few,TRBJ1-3,CASSYTGADTIYF,TGTGCCAGCAGCTACACAGGGGCGGACACCATATATTTT
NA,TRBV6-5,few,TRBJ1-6,CASSYSGVVTADSPLHF,TGTGCCAGCAGTTACTCTGGGGTGGTGACAGCTGATTCACCCCTCCACTTT
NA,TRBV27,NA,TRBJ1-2,CASRPGTAYNYGYTF,TGTGCCAGCCGACCAGGGACGGCTTACAACTATGGCTACACCTTC
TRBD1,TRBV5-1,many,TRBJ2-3,CASSLRAGGADTQYF,TGCGCCAGCAGCTTGAGGGCAGGGGGCGCGGATACGCAGTATTTT
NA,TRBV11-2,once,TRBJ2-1,CASSLALGTYNEQFF,TGTGCCAGCAGCCTAGCCCTAGGAACCTACAATGAGCAGTTCTTC
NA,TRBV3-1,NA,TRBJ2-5,CASSQLQGGKETQYF,TGTGCCAGCAGCCAACTGCAGGGGGGGAAAGAGACCCAGTACTTC
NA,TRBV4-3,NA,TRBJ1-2,CASSRLWTQANYGYTF,TGCGCCAGCAGCCGTTTGTGGACACAAGCTAACTATGGCTACACCTTC
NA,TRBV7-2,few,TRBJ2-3,CASSLGRGTTFTDTQYF,TGTGCCAGCAGCTTAGGGAGGGGGACTACCTTCACAGATACGCAGTATTTT
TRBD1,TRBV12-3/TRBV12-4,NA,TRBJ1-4,CASSLQGAGTNEKLFF,TGTGCCAGCAGTTTACAGGGGGCCGGAACTAATGAAAAACTGTTTTTT
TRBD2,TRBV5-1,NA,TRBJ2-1,CASSFSRLSGRATNEQFF,TGCGCCAGCAGCTTTTCCCGCCTTAGCGGGAGGGCCACCAATGAGCAGTTCTTC
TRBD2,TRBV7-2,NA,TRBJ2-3,CASSLVLGRGTDTQYF,TGTGCCAGCAGCTTAGTCCTAGGGAGGGGCACAGATACGCAGTATTTT
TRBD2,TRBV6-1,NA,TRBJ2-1,CASSEAPRTSGGAETQFF,TGTGCCAGCAGTGAAGCCCCACGGACTAGCGGGGGGGCGGAGACCCAGTTCTTC
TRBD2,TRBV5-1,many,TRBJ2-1,CASSLEISGSNEQFF,TGCGCCAGCAGCTTGGAGATTAGCGGGAGCAATGAGCAGTTCTTC
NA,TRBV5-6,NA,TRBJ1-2,CASSLVGGANYGYTF,TGTGCCAGCAGCTTGGTGGGCGGAGCTAACTATGGCTACACCTTC
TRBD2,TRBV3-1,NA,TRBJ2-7,CASSQGRGAGNYEQYF,TGTGCCAGCAGCCAGGGGCGCGGAGCGGGAAACTACGAGCAGTACTTC
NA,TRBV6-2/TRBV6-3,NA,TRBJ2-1,CASSPLGAGQFF,TGTGCCAGCAGTCCCCTGGGAGCGGGGCAGTTCTTC
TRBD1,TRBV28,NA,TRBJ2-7,CASVPGQGIYEQYF,TGTGCCAGCGTCCCGGGACAGGGGATCTACGAGCAGTACTTC
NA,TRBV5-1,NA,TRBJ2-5,CASSLALRNNGEQYF,TGCGCCAGCAGCTTGGCCCTCCGGAACAATGGAGAGCAGTACTTC
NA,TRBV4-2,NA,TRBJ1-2,CASSQDIGGTYGYTF,TGTGCCAGCAGCCAAGATATTGGCGGAACTTATGGCTACACCTTC
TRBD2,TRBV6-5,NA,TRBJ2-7,CASSYSRDYLSYEQYF,TGTGCCAGCAGTTACTCGCGGGACTATCTCTCCTACGAGCAGTACTTC
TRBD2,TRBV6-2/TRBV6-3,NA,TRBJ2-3,CASSYPTGLGGKTQYF,TGTGCCAGCAGTTACCCGACGGGACTAGGAGGGAAGACGCAGTATTTT
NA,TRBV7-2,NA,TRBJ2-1,CASSPMGRYSQFF,TGTGCCAGCAGCCCAATGGGCCGTTATTCACAGTTCTTC
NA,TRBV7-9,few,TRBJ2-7,CASSSPISYEQYF,TGTGCCAGCAGCAGTCCTATCTCCTACGAGCAGTACTTC
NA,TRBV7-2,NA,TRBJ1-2,CASSPRSFWAGRQNYGYTF,TGTGCCAGCAGCCCTCGATCTTTTTGGGCAGGGCGGCAAAACTATGGCTACACCTTC
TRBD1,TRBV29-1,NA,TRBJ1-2,CSVMKGTGGLSYGYTF,TGCAGCGTGATGAAAGGGACAGGGGGCCTCAGCTATGGCTACACCTTC
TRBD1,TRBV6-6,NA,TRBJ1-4,CASSRPRTGDDEKLFF,TGTGCCAGCAGTCGACCCCGGACAGGGGATGATGAAAAACTGTTTTTT
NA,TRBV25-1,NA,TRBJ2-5,CASSVAETQYF,TGTGCCAGCAGTGTCGCAGAGACCCAGTACTTC
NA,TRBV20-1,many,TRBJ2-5,CSARVQGFETQYF,TGCAGTGCTAGAGTACAGGGTTTTGAGACCCAGTACTTC
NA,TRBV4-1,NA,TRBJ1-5,CASSQVGDSNQPQHF,TGCGCCAGCAGCCAAGTCGGGGACAGCAATCAGCCCCAGCATTTT
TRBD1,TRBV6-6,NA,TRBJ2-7,CASSPGQGRGQYF,TGTGCCAGCAGCCCGGGACAGGGAAGAGGGCAGTACTTC